Presented here are 20 T cell receptor beta chains from one specimen sequenced in a study of T cell responses to AZD1222 COVID-19 vaccine. Here immunoSEQ multiplex PCR was the method, and the copy in TCRdb shows in-frame clones only, minus some. The data contain roughly 140,000 clones, about nine tenths of them seen just once; the ten biggest clones take up roughly 2.9%. Material: peripheral blood, obtained on day 0 of MenACWY control vaccination. These receptors were collected from an adult in good health.

The chain carries TRBV5-4 and TRBJ2-1, with 7 bases aligning to TRBD1. The CDR3 loop spans 14 amino acids. J lost 5 bases, V lost 1 base, and 3 bases had no gene match. The germline CDR1 and CDR2 sequences are SGHNT and YYREEE (reference sequence). The DNA for the CDR3 is TGTGCCAGCAGCTTGACTGGGACAGACAATGAGCAGTTCTTC. Translated: CASSLTGTDNEQFF.

This clone was seen a single time. The J gene is TRBJ1-1, the V gene TRBV6-5; 9 bases match TRBD1. Germline assignment: CDR1 MNHEY and CDR2 SVGAGI. V lost 9 bases to trimming and J lost 1 base; unmatched junction nucleotides: 9. CDR3 length equals 15 residues. The CDR3 loop is CASFRTGVKNTEAFF. The CDR3 DNA follows: TGTGCCAGTTTTCGGACAGGGGTGAAGAACACTGAAGCTTTCTTT.

The chain has TRBV3-1 (or the pseudogene TRBV3-2) and TRBJ1-6; 7 bases are a match to TRBD1. CDR1 is LGHDT, CDR2 YNNKEL, per germline (reference sequence). Unmatched junction bases numbered 7, after V lost 1 base and J lost 10 bases. The CDR3 sequence is 15 residues long. The CDR3 DNA follows: TGTGCCAGCAGCCAAGGCTTTACAGGGGACTCACCCCTCCACTTT. Protein: CASSQGFTGDSPLHF.

The genes are TRBV30 and TRBJ1-3, with 7 bases lining up with TRBD1. V dropped 3 bases and J dropped 4; count of bases not matched to a gene: 6. The CDR3 sequence is 14 residues long. CDR1 GTSNPN and CDR2 SVGIG come from the germline V gene (reference sequence). The CDR3 spells CAWRLQGPGNTIYF. The CDR3 bases are TGTGCCTGGAGATTACAGGGGCCGGGAAACACCATATATTTT.

This rearrangement joins TRBV5-1 to TRBJ1-1, with D perhaps TRBD1 (5 bases). CDR1 and CDR2 from the germline V gene are SGHRS and YFSETQ. The V gene lost 7 bases and the J gene lost 3 bases, with 16 bases spanning the gap. The CDR3 is 14 residues long. CDR3 sequence reads: CASFPNEGDTEAFF. As DNA, the CDR3 is TGCGCCAGCTTCCCGAACGAAGGGGACACTGAAGCTTTCTTT.

V and J are TRBV6-5 and TRBJ2-4; D uncertain. This CDR3 has 13 residues. V shed 2 bases and J shed 8 bases, with 10 bases lying between them. Per germline, CDR1 MNHEY and CDR2 SVGAGI. CDR3 DNA: TGTGCCAGCAGTTACGGACGGGTGGACATTCAGTACTTC. It yields the protein CASSYGRVDIQYF.

The chain carries TRBV30 and TRBJ1-1; 9 bases match TRBD1. Germline CDR1 GTSNPN, CDR2 SVGIG (reference sequence). The V gene end was trimmed by 3 bases and the J gene end by 4 bases; junction bases not matched to a gene: 12. The CDR3 extends over 16 amino acids. Here the CDR3 reads CAWSPKDRGWGTEAFF. The CDR3 nucleotides are TGTGCCTGGAGCCCAAAGGACAGGGGATGGGGCACTGAAGCTTTCTTT.

The J gene is TRBJ1-4, the V gene TRBV19; D possibly corresponds to TRBD1 (5 bases). The CDR3 is made up of 14 amino acids. The V gene lost 5 bases and the J gene lost 4 bases, with 11 bases spanning the gap. Germline V lookup: CDR1 LNHDA, CDR2 SQIVND (reference sequence). The CDR3 loop reads CASSSRQLNEKLFF. CDR3 nucleotides: TGTGCCAGTAGTTCCCGACAGCTTAATGAAAAACTGTTTTTT.

This clone was counted a single time. The chain combines TRBV18 with TRBJ1-1; D is ambiguous. The V end lost 1 base, the J end lost 0 bases, and 9 bases lay between the germline ends. Germline V gene data show CDR1 as KGHSH and CDR2 as LQKENI. The CDR3 has 15 amino acids. The CDR3 coding sequence is TGTGCCAGCTCACCACTTGACGGAATGAACACTGAAGCTTTCTTT. Protein product: CASSPLDGMNTEAFF.

The rearrangement joins TRBV14 to TRBJ1-4; possible D gene TRBD1, 5 bases. Germline assignment: CDR1 SGHDN and CDR2 FVKESK. The CDR3 is 16 amino acids. The germline V and J ends were trimmed by 0 bases and 5 bases, with 13 bases remaining between them. The CDR3 reads CASSQEPQGRNEKLFF. The CDR3, as DNA: TGTGCCAGCAGCCAAGAACCGCAGGGTCGGAATGAAAAACTGTTTTTT.

V gene TRBV15 combines with J gene TRBJ1-3, with TRBD1 identical over 8 bases. With 4 bases clipped from V and 2 bases from J, the junction kept 4 bases outside the gene matches. Per the germline V gene, CDR1 is LNHNV and CDR2 is YYDKDF (reference sequence). The CDR3 loop spans 15 amino acids. The CDR3 loop reads CATSTPTGAGNTIYF. The CDR3 DNA follows: TGTGCCACCAGCACACCGACAGGGGCTGGAAACACCATATATTTT.

This rearrangement joins TRBV27 to TRBJ2-7; tentatively, D is TRBD2 (5 bases). The germline gives CDR1 MNHEY, CDR2 SMNVEV (reference sequence). The CDR3 spans 16 residues. V lost 6 bases to trimming and J lost 2 bases, with 20 bases between them. The DNA for the CDR3 is TGTGCCAGCAGACTCACTAGTTACCCGTTTACCTACGAGCAGTACTTC. Its protein is CASRLTSYPFTYEQYF.

This chain joins TRBV7-6 and TRBJ1-2; tentatively, D is TRBD1 (6 bases). Germline CDR1 is SGHVS and CDR2 is FNYEAQ. V lost 1 base to trimming and J lost 4 bases, with 16 bases between them. This CDR3 is 16 amino acids long. The CDR3 DNA reads TGTGCCAGCAGCTTAGGGCCAGGACAGCCGGCCTATGGCTACACCTTC. It yields the protein CASSLGPGQPAYGYTF. Full variable domain (missing parts from reference TRBV7-6 and TRBJ1-2): GAGVSQSPRYKVTKRGQDVALRCDPISGHVSLYWYRQALGQGPEFLTYFNYEAQQDKSGLPNDRFSAERPEGSISTLTIQRTEQRDSAMYRCASSLGPGQPAYGYTFGSGTRLTVV.

This chain connects TRBV7-9 to TRBJ2-7; possibly TRBD1 for D (5 bases). This CDR3 has 14 residues. Germline V gene sequence: CDR1 SEHNR, CDR2 FQNEAQ (reference sequence). Trimming removed 3 bases from V and 3 bases from J, with 12 bases in between. CDR3 protein: CASSLGGAVYEQYF. In DNA, the CDR3 is TGTGCCAGCAGCTTGGGTGGGGCGGTCTACGAGCAGTACTTC.

This chain connects TRBV30 to TRBJ1-3; D is undetermined. This CDR3 contains 14 residues. Germline loops: CDR1 GTSNPN, CDR2 SVGIG (reference sequence). V was clipped by 7 bases and J by 0 bases, with 13 bases between them. The CDR3 loop is CASTGSYSGNTIYF. The CDR3 DNA follows: TGTGCCTCGACGGGCAGCTACTCTGGAAACACCATATATTTT.

The genes are TRBV7-2 and TRBJ1-3, with D perhaps TRBD1 (6 bases). Trimming removed 5 bases at V and 2 bases at J, with 7 bases between. The CDR3 runs to 13 residues. CDR1 SGHTA and CDR2 FQGNSA come from the germline V gene. The CDR3 here is CASSAGAGNTIYF. In nucleotides, the CDR3 is TGTGCCAGCAGCGCAGGGGCTGGAAACACCATATATTTT.

This chain connects TRBV5-1 to TRBJ2-1; tentative D call: TRBD1 (6 bases). V was shortened by 4 bases and J by 0 bases, with 14 bases between the two germline ends. In germline, CDR1 is SGHRS, CDR2 YFSETQ. This CDR3 contains 16 residues. CDR3 sequence reads: CASSPGDRSSYNEQFF. The CDR3 DNA sequence: TGCGCCAGCAGCCCCGGTGACAGGAGCTCCTACAATGAGCAGTTCTTC.

The J gene is TRBJ1-4, the V gene TRBV19; 8 bases align to TRBD1. CDR1 LNHDA and CDR2 SQIVND come from the germline V gene (reference sequence). The ends lost 5 bases at V and 8 bases at J; junction bases unmatched: 7. The CDR3 extends over 14 amino acids. CDR3: CASSVTGGGEKLFF. In nucleotides, the CDR3 is TGTGCCAGTAGTGTCACAGGGGGAGGAGAAAAACTGTTTTTT. The whole variable domain, remainder taken from reference TRBV19 and TRBJ1-4, is DGGITQSPKYLFRKEGQNVTLSCEQNLNHDAMYWYRQDPGQGLRLIYYSQIVNDFQKGDIAEGYSVSREKKESFPLTVTSAQKNPTAFYLCASSVTGGGEKLFFGSGTQLSVL.

This rearrangement joins TRBV20-1 to TRBJ1-3; the D is unclear. There are 11 residues in the CDR3. Between the trimmed V and J ends, which lost 7 bases and 0 bases, there was a span of 4 bases. The germline CDR1 and CDR2 sequences are DFQATT and SNEGSKA (reference sequence). This CDR3 is CSGSSGNTIYF. DNA for the CDR3: TGCAGTGGGAGCTCTGGAAACACCATATATTTT.

The chain couples TRBV5-1 to TRBJ1-2; TRBD1 matches 8 bases. Unmatched junction bases numbered 7, after V lost 4 bases and J lost 2 bases. This CDR3 is built from 15 residues. In germline, CDR1 is SGHRS, CDR2 YFSETQ. CDR3 sequence reads: CASSVRTGTNYGYTF. The CDR3 DNA reads TGCGCCAGCAGCGTAAGGACAGGGACCAACTATGGCTACACCTTC.